This T cell receptor beta chain emerged from a study of tumor-infiltrating lymphocytes in primary liver carcinoma. Overall study context: Regardless of tissue type, samples showed similar yields of roughly 3.5 to 7.13 million productive TCRbeta reads.

Notes on the study in general: Lower overlap was observed for tumor-adjacent and tumor-blood pairs relative to tumor region pairs.

The investigators made TCR beta cDNA from 500 ng total RNA, using a constant-region primer. Nested multiplex PCR, run for three rounds with slightly modified ARM-PCR, yielded TCR beta libraries. MiXCR was run by TCRdb on the multiplex PCR reads, yielding one entry per CDR3 protein. Found here are roughly 120,000 distinct CDR3 sequences, roughly three fifths of them singletons; the top ten hold approximately 10%. With regard to this clonotype: Its matching antigen is unknown. It may be a read error: a sequence one base away is much more abundant.

From unsorted bulk tissue weighing roughly 17-31 mg, DNA and RNA were co-extracted. This receptor was obtained from an older woman with primary liver carcinoma and hepatitis B virus infection. The sequenced sample was liver tumor tissue from sampling region 1. Subset denoted: tumor region T1, superior pole.

Here the CDR3 reads CASIKIAGTNTWELFF. The CDR3 bases are TGTGCCAGCATCAAAATAGCGGGGACTAACACCTGGGAGCTGTTTTTT. This chain links TRBV5-6 with TRBJ2-2; 8 positions match TRBD2. Germline V gene data show CDR1 as SGHDT and CDR2 as YYEEEE. CDR3 size: 16 residues.